These 26 T cell receptor beta chains were all obtained from the same sample, sequenced in a study of CD8 T cells in Susac syndrome. After extraction with the RNeasy kit, about 0.45 to 1 ug of the RNA was reverse transcribed using random hexamers. TCRdb itself ran the immunoSEQ multiplex PCR reads through MiXCR, one entry per CDR3 protein. The data hold fewer than 150,000 distinct CDR3 sequences, with 85% to 95% observed a single time. Input material: CD8+ T cells from PBMCs. These receptors were collected from a human donor with Susac syndrome.

Points on this clonotype: One junction end does not reproduce the germline sequence, and a read error may be involved. The gene calls are TRBV7-7 and TRBJ2-7; D remains ambiguous. Looked up from germline, CDR1 is SSHAT and CDR2 is FNYEAQ (reference sequence). The CDR3 contains 15 residues. For the CDR3, the DNA is TGTGCTAGCAGCCCCGGAGCTGGGCCCTCCTACGAGCAGTACTTC. Protein product: CASSPGAGPSYEQYF.

The J gene is TRBJ2-3, the V gene TRBV2; D remains ambiguous. V was clipped by 2 bases and J by 2 bases, with 11 bases between them. CDR1 SNHLY and CDR2 FYNNEI come from the germline V gene. CDR3 length equals 15 residues. The CDR3 nucleotides are TGTGCCAGCAGTGAATTTTTGGATCCCACAGATACGCAGTATTTT. It codes for CASSEFLDPTDTQYF.

The chain has TRBV6-5 and TRBJ2-1; D might be TRBD2 (5 bases). V dropped 4 bases and J dropped 0 bases, with 10 bases sitting between them. Per germline, CDR1 MNHEY and CDR2 SVGAGI. This CDR3 comprises 15 residues. CDR3 sequence (DNA): TGTGCCAGCAGTTTTGTGGGGAGCTCCTACAATGAGCAGTTCTTC. Encoded protein: CASSFVGSSYNEQFF.

The V call is TRBV28, the J call TRBJ2-5, with 7 bases matching TRBD2. CDR1 and CDR2 from the germline V gene are MDHEN and SYDVKM. This CDR3 spans 15 amino acids. V lost 3 bases, J lost 1 base, and 5 bases stayed unmatched. CDR3: CASSFPGRVQETQYF. In DNA, the CDR3 is TGTGCCAGCAGTTTCCCGGGGAGGGTCCAAGAGACCCAGTACTTC.

The CDR3 sequence: CASSTGQVDGELFF. DNA for the CDR3: TGTGCCAGTAGTACCGGACAGGTGGACGGGGAGCTGTTTTTT. The chain carries TRBV19 and TRBJ2-2; 7 bases map to TRBD1. Trimming at V came to 4 bases and at J to 7 bases, leaving 6 bases not matched to a gene. The CDR3 has 14 amino acids. Germline V gives CDR1 LNHDA, CDR2 SQIVND (reference sequence).

This clonotype was seen only once. The chain combines TRBV7-9 with TRBJ2-1, with D perhaps TRBD1 or TRBD2 (5 bases each). Germline values: CDR1 SEHNR, CDR2 FQNEAQ (reference sequence). The CDR3 runs to 11 residues. The V end lost 8 bases, the J end lost 7 bases, and 9 bases lay between the germline ends. Here the CDR3 reads CASLRGNEQFF. DNA of the CDR3: TGTGCCAGCCTGAGGGGAAATGAGCAGTTCTTC.

The V call is TRBV30, the J call TRBJ2-1, with D tentatively TRBD1 (6 bases). The CDR3 has 12 residues. The germline V gene has CDR1 GTSNPN and CDR2 SVGIG (reference sequence). V gave up 5 bases and J gave up 5 bases, with 10 bases separating them. The chain's CDR3 is CAWSDSNNEQFF. The CDR3 nucleotides read TGTGCCTGGTCGGACAGTAACAATGAGCAGTTCTTC.

The chain has TRBV28 and TRBJ2-5; weak D call: TRBD1 (5 bases). Germline V lookup: CDR1 MDHEN, CDR2 SYDVKM. V lost 0 bases and J lost 2, with 13 bases in between. The CDR3 consists of 16 residues. The CDR3 nucleotides are TGTGCCAGCAGTTTATGGATAGGGGCAGTTCAAGAGACCCAGTACTTC. Residues: CASSLWIGAVQETQYF.

The sample holds one count of this clonotype. The gene calls are TRBV5-1 and TRBJ1-3; a weak D match, TRBD1 (6 bases). The CDR3 is 16 residues long. The germline V gene has CDR1 SGHRS and CDR2 YFSETQ. V lost 10 bases and J lost 0, with 20 bases in between. CDR3 protein: CACRQEGYFSGNTIYF. CDR3 nucleotides: TGCGCCTGTCGACAGGAAGGCTACTTCTCTGGAAACACCATATATTTT.

The genes are TRBV28 and TRBJ1-5; tentative D call: TRBD1 (6 bases). CDR1 and CDR2 from the germline V gene are MDHEN and SYDVKM. The V gene lost 8 bases and the J gene lost 4 bases, with 12 bases spanning the gap. The CDR3 is 13 amino acids. This chain's CDR3 is CASHKGTNQPQHF. DNA for the CDR3: TGTGCCAGCCACAAAGGGACAAATCAGCCCCAGCATTTT.

V gene TRBV11-2 combines with J gene TRBJ2-1; D remains ambiguous. V was pared by 4 bases and J by 8 bases, with 9 bases between. Germline-derived CDR1 and CDR2 are SGHAT and FQNNGV. The CDR3 sequence is 12 residues long. The CDR3 here is CASSSLGDEQFF. The CDR3 DNA reads as TGTGCCAGCAGCTCCCTCGGAGATGAGCAGTTCTTC.

The chain couples TRBV7-2 to TRBJ1-2; 7 nucleotides line up with TRBD1. The CDR3 loop spans 13 amino acids. Germline assignment: CDR1 SGHTA and CDR2 FQGNSA. The trim removed 5 bases at V and 7 bases at J, leaving 7 bases unmatched. The CDR3 nucleotides are TGTGCCAGCAGCCCCGGGACAGTCTCTGGCTACACCTTC. Translation gives CASSPGTVSGYTF. The whole variable domain, filled in from reference TRBV7-2 and TRBJ1-2, reads GAGVSQSPSNKVTEKGKDVELRCDPISGHTALYWYRQSLGQGLEFLIYFQGNSAPDKSGLPSDRFSAERTGGSVSTLTIQRTQQEDSAVYLCASSPGTVSGYTFGSGTRLTVV.

The genes are TRBV14 and TRBJ2-6; TRBD2 matches 13 bases. Germline loops: CDR1 SGHDN, CDR2 FVKESK. The length of the CDR3 is 19 residues. Losses at the gene ends were 0 bases for V and 3 bases for J; bases not matched to a gene: 5. CDR3 protein: CASSQEGLAGVFGANVLTF. The CDR3 nucleotides are TGTGCCAGCAGCCAAGAAGGACTAGCGGGAGTGTTTGGGGCCAACGTCCTGACTTTC. The whole variable domain, filled in from reference TRBV14 and TRBJ2-6, reads EAGVTQFPSHSVIEKGQTVTLRCDPISGHDNLYWYRRVMGKEIKFLLHFVKESKQDESGMPNNRFLAERTGGTYSTLKVQPAELEDSGVYFCASSQEGLAGVFGANVLTFGAGSRLTVL.

The CDR3 DNA follows: TGCAGCGTTGACGCCGGGGCAGAGTACGAGCAGTACTTC. This encodes CSVDAGAEYEQYF. The chain is built from TRBV29-1 and TRBJ2-7; possibly TRBD1 or TRBD2 for D (5 bases each). This CDR3 comprises 13 residues. Per germline, CDR1 SQVTM and CDR2 ANQGSEA. Trimming left V 3 bases short and J 4 bases short, with 13 bases between.

This chain links TRBV5-4 with TRBJ2-3, with 10 nucleotides matching TRBD1. This CDR3 comprises 15 residues. J gave up 6 bases and V 2 bases, and 6 bases lay outside the gene matches. Germline lookup yields CDR1 SGHNT and CDR2 YYREEE (reference sequence). The CDR3 is CASSFGQGDLDTQYF. CDR3 in DNA: TGTGCCAGCAGCTTTGGACAGGGGGATTTGGATACGCAGTATTTT.

The gene calls are TRBV6-6 and TRBJ1-5; TRBD1 might be the D (5 bases). Germline assignment: CDR1 MNHNY and CDR2 SVGAGI (reference sequence). Trimming took off 0 bases at V and 8 bases at J, with 17 bases between the two ends. This CDR3 spans 16 amino acids. The CDR3 reads CASSYSVSGTSEPQHF. The DNA for the CDR3 is TGTGCCAGCAGTTACTCGGTATCAGGGACTTCTGAGCCCCAGCATTTT.

The chain carries TRBV2 and TRBJ1-1, with D unclear. Trimming removed 10 bases from V and 0 bases from J, with 12 bases in between. The CDR3 consists of 13 residues. Germline CDR1 reads SNHLY; CDR2 reads FYNNEI. The CDR3 DNA sequence: TGTGCCACCGATACTCCGATGAACACTGAAGCTTTCTTT. Translated: CATDTPMNTEAFF.

The rearrangement links TRBV18 to TRBJ2-7; no reliable D call. This CDR3 region has 17 residues. V gave up 0 bases and J gave up 5 bases, with 20 bases separating them. CDR1 is KGHSH and CDR2 is LQKENI in the germline V gene. CDR3 amino acids: CASSPPPYGLESHEQYF. The CDR3 nucleotides read TGTGCCAGCTCACCACCCCCATATGGGTTGGAGAGCCACGAGCAGTACTTC.

V is TRBV6-1 and J is TRBJ2-3, with D possibly TRBD1 on 5 matching bases. The CDR3 loop spans 15 amino acids. Trimming took off 7 bases at V and 0 bases at J, with 14 bases between the two ends. Germline V gene data show CDR1 as MNHNS and CDR2 as SASEGT. CDR3 in amino acids: CASTRQAGSTDTQYF. The CDR3 DNA sequence: TGTGCCAGCACCCGGCAGGCAGGGAGCACAGATACGCAGTATTTT.

The chain recombines TRBV29-1 with TRBJ2-6; D is ambiguous. This CDR3 spans 14 amino acids. V dropped 6 bases and J dropped 1 base, with 10 bases sitting between them. Germline V gene data show CDR1 as SQVTM and CDR2 as ANQGSEA. In DNA form, the CDR3 reads TGCAGCGTGGACGACAAATCTGGGGCCAACGTCCTGACTTTC. Its protein is CSVDDKSGANVLTF. Together with reference TRBV29-1 and TRBJ2-6, the CDR3 gives the full variable domain: SAVISQKPSRDICQRGTSLTIQCQVDSQVTMMFWYRQQPGQSLTLIATANQGSEATYESGFVIDKFPISRPNLTFSTLTVSNMSPEDSSIYLCSVDDKSGANVLTFGAGSRLTVL.

The rearrangement links TRBV7-9 to TRBJ2-7; D possibly corresponds to TRBD2 (6 bases). CDR3 length equals 14 residues. V was clipped by 1 base and J by 2 bases, with 9 bases between them. The germline V gene has CDR1 SEHNR and CDR2 FQNEAQ (reference sequence). The CDR3 DNA sequence: TGTGCCAGCAGCTTAGGGTCGGGGGCCTACGAGCAGTACTTC. It is translated as CASSLGSGAYEQYF. The full variable domain, completed using reference TRBV7-9 and TRBJ2-7, is DTGVSQNPRHKITKRGQNVTFRCDPISEHNRLYWYRQTLGQGPEFLTYFQNEAQLEKSRLLSDRFSAERPKGSFSTLEIQRTEQGDSAMYLCASSLGSGAYEQYFGPGTRLTVT.

The chain recombines TRBV5-6 with TRBJ2-1, with no clear D. This CDR3 contains 13 residues. Trimming stripped 0 bases from V and 9 bases from J, with 10 bases between. In germline, CDR1 is SGHDT, CDR2 YYEEEE. CDR3 DNA: TGTGCCAGCAGCTTGGGCTCCCCCGGTGAGCAGTTCTTC. This sequence encodes CASSLGSPGEQFF.

The gene calls are TRBV13 and TRBJ2-3; perhaps TRBD2 as D (6 bases). The germline V gene has CDR1 PRHDT and CDR2 FYEKMQ (reference sequence). The V gene lost 2 bases and the J gene lost 5 bases, with 14 bases spanning the gap. The CDR3 spans 15 residues. DNA for the CDR3: TGTGCCAGCAGCTTATTTCGGGAGTCGGTAGATACGCAGTATTTT. This codes for CASSLFRESVDTQYF.

This chain links TRBV9 with TRBJ2-5, with D perhaps matching TRBD2 (5 bases). The germline V and J ends were trimmed by 6 bases and 0 bases, with 15 bases remaining between them. CDR1 is SGDLS and CDR2 is YYNGEE in the germline V gene. The length of the CDR3 is 15 residues. CDR3 DNA sequence: TGTGCCAGCAACCCAGCCCCGGGAAACCAAGAGACCCAGTACTTC. As protein: CASNPAPGNQETQYF. Supplemented by reference TRBV9 and TRBJ2-5, the full variable domain reads DSGVTQTPKHLITATGQRVTLRCSPRSGDLSVYWYQQSLDQGLQFLIQYYNGEERAKGNILERFSAQQFPDLHSELNLSSLELGDSALYFCASNPAPGNQETQYFGPGTRLLVL.

For the CDR3, the DNA is TGTGCCAGCAGTTTGGGACTAGCGGGAGGCTACGACATTCAGTACTTC. It codes for CASSLGLAGGYDIQYF. The chain couples TRBV28 to TRBJ2-4; 15 nucleotides match TRBD2. The CDR3 consists of 16 residues. The V gene end was trimmed by 3 bases and the J gene end by 8 bases; junction bases not matched to a gene: 5. Germline loops: CDR1 MDHEN, CDR2 SYDVKM.

The chain has TRBV6-5 and TRBJ1-1, with D uncertain. CDR1 MNHEY and CDR2 SVGAGI come from the germline V gene. The CDR3 totals 13 residues. The V end lost 0 bases, the J end lost 6 bases, and 8 bases lay between the germline ends. This chain's CDR3 is CASSYSSLAEAFF. CDR3 nucleotide sequence: TGTGCCAGCAGTTACTCCTCTTTGGCTGAAGCTTTCTTT.